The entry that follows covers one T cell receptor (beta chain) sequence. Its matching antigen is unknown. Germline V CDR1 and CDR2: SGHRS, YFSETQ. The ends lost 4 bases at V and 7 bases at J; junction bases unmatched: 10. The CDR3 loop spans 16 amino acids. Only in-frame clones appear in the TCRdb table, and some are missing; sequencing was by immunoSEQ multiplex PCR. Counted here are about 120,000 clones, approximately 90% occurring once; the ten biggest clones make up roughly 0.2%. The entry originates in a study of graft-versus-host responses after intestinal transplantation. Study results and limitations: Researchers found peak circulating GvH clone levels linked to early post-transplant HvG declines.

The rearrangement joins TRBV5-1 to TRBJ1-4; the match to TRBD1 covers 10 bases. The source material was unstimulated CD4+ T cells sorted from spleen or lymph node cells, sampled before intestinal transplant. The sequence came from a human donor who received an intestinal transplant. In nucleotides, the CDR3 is TGCGCCAGCAGCCCGGCCGGGGGACAGGGGTTTGAAAAACTGTTTTTT. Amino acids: CASSPAGGQGFEKLFF.